The clone carrying this TCR beta chain was detected only once. This record comes from a study of blood T cell repertoires in COVID-19. Study details: Collection of acute and convalescent COVID-19 samples took place in the United States, Italy and Spain.

Trimming removed 6 bases from V and 2 bases from J, with 16 bases in between. This CDR3 is 15 amino acids long. Germline CDR1 GTSNPN, CDR2 SVGIG (reference sequence). Participants came from fewer than 25 US areas, aged about 18 to 89 years. Source study methods: Estimates of nucleated cell counts were drawn from the amplification of reference gene primers. TCRdb keeps only in-frame clones here, not all; method: immunoSEQ multiplex PCR. Clone size and V and J calls were adopted from that table, with D and trimming inferred from the DNA. Among around 180,000 clones listed, 89% were seen once. The TCR was taken from a middle-aged woman with acute COVID-19. This sequence joins TRBV30 and TRBJ2-2, with D possibly being TRBD1 (6 bases). Input material: PBMCs or T cells enriched from blood (not recorded which). CDR3 sequence reads: CACMPGTQNTGELFF. CDR3 bases: TGTGCCTGCATGCCCGGGACACAAAACACCGGGGAGCTGTTTTTT.